One sample yielded the 18 T cell receptor beta chains listed below, sequenced in a study of blood T cell repertoires in COVID-19. Sequencing was performed with immunoSEQ multiplex PCR; in TCRdb, only in-frame clones are kept and a portion is missing. The profile shows approximately 120,000 clones, around 88% of them singletons. The sample comprised peripheral blood. The source of these receptors is an elderly man with active or convalescent COVID-19.

The chain joins TRBV5-1 to TRBJ2-6; no definite D call. Trimming removed 4 bases from V and 0 bases from J, with 8 bases in between. This CDR3 is 15 amino acids long. Looked up from germline, CDR1 is SGHRS and CDR2 is YFSETQ. In DNA form, the CDR3 reads TGCGCCAGCAGCACAAACCCCTCTGGGGCCAACGTCCTGACTTTC. Protein sequence: CASSTNPSGANVLTF.

The CDR3 coding sequence is TGCAGCGTGGGACAGCCGGGGACTGAAGCTTTCTTT. This gives the protein CSVGQPGTEAFF. The chain joins TRBV29-1 to TRBJ1-1, with 7 bases fitting TRBD1. With 6 bases clipped from V and 5 bases from J, the junction kept 6 bases outside the gene matches. From germline, CDR1 is SQVTM and CDR2 ANQGSEA. The CDR3 has 12 amino acids.

This clone was detected a few times. The chain employs TRBV14 and TRBJ2-1, with D possibly being TRBD1 (5 bases). Trimming took 5 bases from V and 3 from J, leaving 11 bases between them. The CDR3 runs to 14 residues. Germline V CDR1 and CDR2: SGHDN, FVKESK. The CDR3 protein is CASSYQGFYNEQFF. The CDR3 DNA reads as TGTGCCAGCAGCTACCAGGGATTCTACAATGAGCAGTTCTTC.

This clone has more than one count but fewer than ten. This sequence joins TRBV5-4 and TRBJ2-1; D gene uncertain. Between the trimmed V and J ends, which lost 0 bases and 9 bases, there was a span of 7 bases. Germline V gene data show CDR1 as SGHNT and CDR2 as YYREEE (reference sequence). This CDR3 has 12 amino acids. CDR3: CASSLDQSEQFF. The DNA for the CDR3 is TGTGCCAGCAGCTTGGATCAGTCTGAGCAGTTCTTC.

The V and J genes are TRBV9 and TRBJ1-1; a possible D gene is TRBD1 (5 bases). Germline CDR1 and CDR2: SGDLS and YYNGEE. The CDR3 sequence is 15 residues long. V lost 3 bases and J lost 6, with 18 bases in between. The CDR3 loop is CASSAGRGAASEAFF. The DNA for the CDR3 is TGTGCCAGCAGCGCCGGGCGGGGCGCGGCCTCTGAAGCTTTCTTT.

The rearrangement links TRBV11-2 to TRBJ1-6, with D unclear. Trimming cost V 5 bases and J 7 bases, with 15 bases left between them. Germline assignment: CDR1 SGHAT and CDR2 FQNNGV. CDR3 length: 15 residues. In nucleotides, the CDR3 is TGTGCCAGCAGCCTCACGACACTGTCCAATTCACCCCTCCACTTT. Translating gives CASSLTTLSNSPLHF.

The gene calls are TRBV6-6 and TRBJ2-7; possibly TRBD1 for D (6 bases). CDR3 length: 16 amino acids. The germline V gene encodes CDR1 MNHNY and CDR2 SVGAGI (reference sequence). Trimming shortened V by 7 bases and J by 5 bases, and 24 bases separated the two germline ends. CDR3 bases: TGTGCCAGCATTCACCTACAGGGCATGGGGCCTAACGAGCAGTACTTC. Its protein product is CASIHLQGMGPNEQYF.

This clone was picked up one time. The genes are TRBV7-3 and TRBJ2-5; 7 bases map to TRBD2. The J segment lost 1 base and the V segment lost 4 bases, leaving 9 bases of the junction unmatched. The germline gives CDR1 SGHTA, CDR2 FQGTGA. The CDR3 has 16 residues. The CDR3 sequence is CASSSVPGGPQETQYF. CDR3 DNA sequence: TGTGCCAGCAGCTCAGTCCCGGGGGGACCCCAAGAGACCCAGTACTTC.

This clone occurred many times. The V gene is TRBV30, the J gene TRBJ1-1, with a tentative D call TRBD1 (5 bases). The CDR3 length is 13 residues. The V gene's germline CDR1 is GTSNPN and CDR2 SVGIG (reference sequence). Trimming left V 1 base short and J 2 bases short, with 8 bases between. The DNA of the CDR3 is TGTGCCTGGAGTGAGACAGTTAACACTGAAGCTTTCTTT. It yields the protein CAWSETVNTEAFF.

The chain couples TRBV28 to TRBJ2-2; tentative D call: TRBD2 (5 bases). Trimming pared 5 bases from V and 2 bases from J, leaving 9 bases between. The CDR3 is 14 residues long. Germline CDR1 is MDHEN and CDR2 is SYDVKM. The CDR3 nucleotides are TGTGCCAGCAGTGCCCGACTAAACACCGGGGAGCTGTTTTTT. It is translated as CASSARLNTGELFF.

The chain couples TRBV28 to TRBJ1-6, with 7 bases that match TRBD1. There are 14 residues in the CDR3. Germline assignment: CDR1 MDHEN and CDR2 SYDVKM. J gave up 7 bases and V 7 bases, and 7 bases lay outside the gene matches. The CDR3 bases are TGTGCCAGCACCTTACAGGGGTCAAATTCACCCCTCCACTTT. This codes for CASTLQGSNSPLHF.

The gene calls are TRBV6-1 and TRBJ2-3; tentative D call: TRBD1 (5 bases). Trimming left V 0 bases short and J 4 bases short, with 8 bases between. Germline V gives CDR1 MNHNS, CDR2 SASEGT. The CDR3 spans 14 residues. The CDR3 here is CASSEAIGADTQYF. CDR3 nucleotides: TGTGCCAGCAGTGAAGCGATAGGGGCAGATACGCAGTATTTT.

V gene TRBV14 combines with J gene TRBJ1-2; D gene ambiguous. V dropped 1 base and J dropped 3 bases, with 9 bases sitting between them. This CDR3 comprises 14 residues. The germline V gene encodes CDR1 SGHDN and CDR2 FVKESK. The CDR3 nucleotides are TGTGCCAGCAGCCAAGCAAGGAGTGACTATGGCTACACCTTC. It yields the protein CASSQARSDYGYTF. The full variable domain, with the rest looked up from reference TRBV14 and TRBJ1-2, is EAGVTQFPSHSVIEKGQTVTLRCDPISGHDNLYWYRRVMGKEIKFLLHFVKESKQDESGMPNNRFLAERTGGTYSTLKVQPAELEDSGVYFCASSQARSDYGYTFGSGTRLTVV.

The chain joins TRBV11-3 to TRBJ1-5; 8 bases align to TRBD1. Germline CDR1 is SGHNT and CDR2 is YENEEA. This CDR3 contains 16 residues. J gave up 7 bases and V 5 bases, and 13 bases lay outside the gene matches. CDR3 amino acids: CASSTLPDRDHQPQHF. The CDR3 nucleotides read TGTGCCAGCAGCACCTTGCCGGACAGGGATCACCAGCCCCAGCATTTT.

This clone was picked up one time. V usage is TRBV19 and J usage is TRBJ1-2; 7 nucleotides agree with TRBD1. The CDR3 has 15 amino acids. J gave up 3 bases and V 6 bases, and 10 bases lay outside the gene matches. Germline CDR1 reads LNHDA; CDR2 reads SQIVND (reference sequence). CDR3 region: CASSSRNRGDYGYTF. The CDR3 DNA is TGTGCCAGTAGCTCGAGAAACAGGGGTGACTATGGCTACACCTTC.

The chain has TRBV7-9 and TRBJ2-1; the match to TRBD2 covers 9 bases. This CDR3 spans 15 amino acids. CDR1 and CDR2 from the germline V gene are SEHNR and FQNEAQ (reference sequence). The ends lost 1 base at V and 8 bases at J; junction bases unmatched: 6. CDR3 sequence: CASSLVAGGPHEQFF. The CDR3 nucleotides read TGTGCCAGCAGCTTAGTGGCGGGGGGGCCCCATGAGCAGTTCTTC. Supplemented by reference TRBV7-9 and TRBJ2-1, the full variable domain reads DTGVSQNPRHKITKRGQNVTFRCDPISEHNRLYWYRQTLGQGPEFLTYFQNEAQLEKSRLLSDRFSAERPKGSFSTLEIQRTEQGDSAMYLCASSLVAGGPHEQFFGPGTRLTVL.

The chain recombines TRBV9 with TRBJ2-5; a weak D match, TRBD2 (5 bases). Trimming cost V 0 bases and J 5 bases, with 11 bases left between them. The CDR3 covers 14 residues. From germline, CDR1 is SGDLS and CDR2 YYNGEE. Written as DNA, the CDR3 is TGTGCCAGCAGCGTAGGTGCGGGTACGGAGACCCAGTACTTC. Translation gives CASSVGAGTETQYF.

The rearrangement links TRBV29-1 to TRBJ1-1; D is uncertain. The CDR3 contains 13 residues. Germline V gene lookup returns CDR1 SQVTM and CDR2 ANQGSEA. The V end lost 2 bases, the J end lost 1 base, and 8 bases lay between the germline ends. The CDR3, as DNA: TGCAGCGTTGAATACGGGTCGAACACTGAAGCTTTCTTT. Translating it yields CSVEYGSNTEAFF. The entire variable domain, with the rest obtained from reference TRBV29-1 and TRBJ1-1, is as follows: SAVISQKPSRDICQRGTSLTIQCQVDSQVTMMFWYRQQPGQSLTLIATANQGSEATYESGFVIDKFPISRPNLTFSTLTVSNMSPEDSSIYLCSVEYGSNTEAFFGQGTRLTVV.